This T cell receptor beta chain was sequenced for a study of CD8 T cells in ankylosing spondylitis. Study-wide findings and caveats: Prior work had noted some motif variants in reactive arthritis blood and synovial fluid. Roughly eight highly homologous variants formed a TCR beta motif that appeared characteristic of ankylosing spondylitis blood. Disease-linked clones were found to be CD8+ and relatively rare in peripheral blood. Disease-linked clones were reportedly significantly enriched in matched ankylosing spondylitis synovial fluid.

The CDR3 contains 14 residues. Germline V gives CDR1 SGHVS, CDR2 FQNEAQ. Germline trimming cut 5 bases from V and 6 bases from J; bases unmatched to any gene: 3. TCRdb re-called the 5' RACE reads through MiXCR, storing one row per CDR3 protein. The sample has 220,000 or so distinct CDR3 sequences, roughly a tenth seen once. There are many counts of this clonotype. Its antigen remains unknown. The chain combines TRBV7-8 with TRBJ1-4, with 10 bases fitting TRBD1. What was sequenced was blood, either unsorted or a sorted T cell fraction (not recorded which). The receptor's source is a male donor with ankylosing spondylitis or in good health (not recorded which). CDR3 residues: CASSGGTGDEKLFF. The CDR3 DNA follows: TGTGCCAGCAGCGGCGGGACAGGGGATGAAAAACTGTTTTTT.